This passage covers 13 T cell receptor beta chains from one sample sequenced in a study of CD8 T cells in ankylosing spondylitis. The study, taken as a whole, reports: Ankylosing spondylitis blood appeared to be characterized by a TCR beta motif of eight highly homologous variants.

TCRdb re-called the 5' RACE reads through MiXCR, storing one row per CDR3 protein. The profile covers fewer than 750,000 distinct CDR3 sequences, with roughly 19% appearing a single time and 15% to 20% taken by the ten largest. Antigen specificity for these receptors is unknown. Sequenced sample: blood, either unsorted or a sorted T cell fraction (not recorded which). These receptors were obtained from a male donor with ankylosing spondylitis.

This clonotype was counted ten times or more. The chain links TRBV9 to TRBJ2-1, with 9 bases matching TRBD2. Germline assignment: CDR1 SGDLS and CDR2 YYNGEE. This CDR3 has 13 amino acids. V was clipped by 4 bases and J by 15 bases; unmatched bases: 11. Here the CDR3 reads CASSLGIAGVPFF. CDR3 nucleotide sequence: TGTGCCAGCAGCTTGGGAATAGCGGGAGTGCCGTTCTTC. Variable domain in full (rest from reference TRBV9 and TRBJ2-1): DSGVTQTPKHLITATGQRVTLRCSPRSGDLSVYWYQQSLDQGLQFLIQYYNGEERAKGNILERFSAQQFPDLHSELNLSSLELGDSALYFCASSLGIAGVPFFGPGTRLTVL.

This clonotype has only a few counts. The J gene is TRBJ2-4, the V gene TRBV20-1, with D tentatively TRBD1 or TRBD2 (5 bases each). The CDR3 has 11 residues. Trimming stripped 3 bases from V and 5 bases from J, with 5 bases between. Germline values: CDR1 DFQATT, CDR2 SNEGSKA (reference sequence). The CDR3 sequence: CSARGENIQYF. In DNA, the CDR3 is TGCAGTGCTAGGGGGGAAAACATTCAGTACTTC.

The chain couples TRBV4-2 to TRBJ2-1, with 8 bases matching TRBD2. The CDR3 has 17 residues. From germline, CDR1 is LGHNA and CDR2 YNFKEQ. V lost 1 base and J lost 7; bases outside the gene matches: 12. CDR3 loop: CASSQGAASGSSNEQFF. CDR3 nucleotides: TGTGCCAGCAGCCAAGGGGCCGCCAGCGGGAGCAGTAATGAGCAGTTCTTC.

This clonotype was recorded at least ten times. The chain is built from TRBV9 and TRBJ2-1; tentative D call: TRBD2 (6 bases). Trimming pared 1 base from V and 1 base from J, leaving 9 bases between. Germline assignment: CDR1 SGDLS and CDR2 YYNGEE. CDR3 length equals 15 residues. In DNA, the CDR3 is TGTGCCAGCAGCGTACTAGCGTCGTCCTACAATGAGCAGTTCTTC. Translating it yields CASSVLASSYNEQFF.

The V gene is TRBV29-1, the J gene TRBJ1-2, with 12 bases that match TRBD1. The CDR3 totals 13 residues. Germline CDR1 reads SQVTM; CDR2 reads ANQGSEA. J gave up 4 bases and V 5 bases, and 2 bases lay outside the gene matches. CDR3 DNA sequence: TGCAGCGTTCCGGGACAGGGGGCCTATGGCTACACCTTC. Its protein product is CSVPGQGAYGYTF.

This chain uses TRBV20-1 with TRBJ1-6, with D uncertain. CDR1 is DFQATT, CDR2 SNEGSKA, per germline (reference sequence). The ends were cut back, 5 bases at V and 7 bases at J, with 9 bases in the middle. This CDR3 comprises 12 residues. The CDR3 spells CSAENINSPLHF. CDR3 in DNA: TGCAGTGCTGAAAACATCAATTCACCCCTCCACTTT.

There are many counts of this clonotype. The V gene is TRBV2, the J gene TRBJ2-5; D perhaps matches TRBD2 (6 bases). Germline loops: CDR1 SNHLY, CDR2 FYNNEI. The ends were cut back, 1 base at V and 5 bases at J, with 14 bases in the middle. This CDR3 is 15 amino acids long. CDR3 protein: CASSEEAGPWETQYF. CDR3 nucleotides: TGTGCCAGCAGTGAAGAGGCGGGACCCTGGGAGACCCAGTACTTC.

The chain is built from TRBV20-1 and TRBJ2-5; D is unresolved. Germline CDR1 DFQATT, CDR2 SNEGSKA (reference sequence). The germline V and J ends were trimmed by 5 bases and 1 base, with 14 bases remaining between them. The CDR3 runs 14 residues. CDR3 amino acids: CSAGRPEFQETQYF. Here the CDR3 DNA reads TGCAGTGCTGGCCGGCCGGAGTTCCAAGAGACCCAGTACTTC.

This chain connects TRBV10-3 to TRBJ1-1; D is unclear. CDR3 length: 12 residues. Germline loops: CDR1 ENHRY, CDR2 SYGVKD. Trimming took 6 bases from V and 1 from J, leaving 6 bases between them. CDR3 residues: CAIRDTNTEAFF. For the CDR3, the DNA is TGTGCCATCAGAGATACGAACACTGAAGCTTTCTTT.

This clonotype has just a few counts. This rearrangement joins TRBV7-3 to TRBJ1-4; 8 bases align to TRBD1. CDR3 length: 20 residues. Germline CDR1 SGHTA, CDR2 FQGTGA. After removal of 2 bases from V and 7 bases from J, the junction contained 21 bases not matched to a gene. Here the CDR3 reads CASSLLRKGTGKQFCEKLFF. CDR3 coding DNA: TGTGCCAGCAGCTTATTGAGAAAGGGGACAGGCAAGCAGTTCTGTGAAAAACTGTTTTTT.

CDR3: CASSMDGPEQYF. Written as DNA, the CDR3 is TGTGCCAGCTCAATGGACGGTCCCGAGCAGTACTTC. The rearrangement joins TRBV18 to TRBJ2-7, with D unresolved. This CDR3 comprises 12 residues. CDR1 and CDR2 from the germline V gene are KGHSH and LQKENI. Trimming pared 5 bases from V and 6 bases from J, leaving 11 bases between.

This clonotype was seen only a few times. This chain connects TRBV20-1 to TRBJ2-7; no firm D call. Germline-derived CDR1 and CDR2 are DFQATT and SNEGSKA (reference sequence). V was trimmed by 3 bases and J by 3 bases, leaving 9 bases between them. The CDR3 has 12 amino acids. The CDR3: CSARLMGYEQYF. CDR3 coding DNA: TGCAGTGCTAGGCTAATGGGCTACGAGCAGTACTTC.

The rearrangement links TRBV10-1 to TRBJ2-1, with D possibly called TRBD1 or TRBD2 (5 bases each). V lost 3 bases and J 4 bases, leaving 16 bases between the germline ends. The germline CDR1 and CDR2 sequences are WNHNN and SYGVQD (reference sequence). This CDR3 has 16 amino acids. This CDR3 is CASSERGPAEYNEQFF. The CDR3 DNA sequence: TGCGCCAGCAGTGAACGGGGCCCTGCGGAATACAATGAGCAGTTCTTC.